Listed here is a single TCR beta chain. Study processing details: Reference gene primer amplification in the assay estimated nucleated cell counts. The protocol was immunoSEQ multiplex PCR, while the TCRdb copy is restricted to in-frame clones and leaves out a portion. Clonal size and the V and J genes are those of that table, whereas D and trimming came from the DNA. The table lists roughly 240,000 clones, 85% to 90% of them singletons, with around 1% in the top ten. Recruits, aged roughly 18 to 89 years, lived in 24 US areas. Participants had their cohort set by participant-reported clinical history. The source of the sample is a study of blood T cell repertoires in COVID-19. On the study more broadly: The analysed material was cDNA or gDNA that came from T cells, B-cell-depleted T cells, or PBMCs.

The sequence came from a man between 45 and 60 years old who had been exposed to COVID-19. What was sequenced was PBMCs or T cells enriched from blood (not recorded which).

The CDR3 loop reads CASSPPTGWWTYEQYF. The CDR3 DNA reads TGTGCCAGCAGTCCTCCCACAGGGTGGTGGACCTACGAGCAGTACTTC. The chain is built from TRBV28 and TRBJ2-7, with a possible D match to TRBD1 (6 bases). Looked up from germline, CDR1 is MDHEN and CDR2 is SYDVKM. This CDR3 region has 16 residues. Trimming took off 5 bases at V and 2 bases at J, with 19 bases between the two ends.